These 14 T cell receptor beta chains came from one sample sequenced in a study of technical replicates of blood from several donors listed by TCRdb under 2017. Library prep was done by the immunoSEQ multiplex PCR assay. What TCRdb holds here is the immuneACCESS table cut down to in-frame rearrangements. Part of the clones is not present; checked against another copy, under half of the missing clones reflect an unresolved V gene, and the others are unexplained. The sample table holds around 93,000 clones, of which about 95% were seen once. The top ten clonotypes cover about 0.3% of the sample. Source material: T cells isolated from PBMCs. All receptors come from a human donor in good health.

The chain joins TRBV5-4 to TRBJ2-2, with 10 bases aligning to TRBD2. The CDR3 loop spans 16 amino acids. Germline trimming cut 4 bases from V and 7 bases from J; bases unmatched to any gene: 10. The V gene's germline CDR1 is SGHNT and CDR2 YYREEE (reference sequence). CDR3 DNA: TGTGCCAGCAGCGCTGTGAGCGGGAGGGCCTTCGGGGAGCTGTTTTTT. Translation gives CASSAVSGRAFGELFF.

V gene TRBV6-6 combines with J gene TRBJ2-2, with D uncertain. There are 14 residues in the CDR3. V was clipped by 0 bases and J by 2 bases, with 4 bases between them. Germline V gene sequence: CDR1 MNHNY, CDR2 SVGAGI (reference sequence). The CDR3 sequence: CASSYSTNTGELFF. The CDR3 DNA sequence: TGTGCCAGCAGTTACTCTACAAACACCGGGGAGCTGTTTTTT.

The CDR3 reads CASSNLLTGWNTEAFF. The CDR3 DNA follows: TGTGCCAGTAGTAATCTGTTGACAGGCTGGAACACTGAAGCTTTCTTT. The rearrangement uses TRBV19 and TRBJ1-1; D possibly corresponds to TRBD1 (6 bases). Germline V CDR1 and CDR2: LNHDA, SQIVND (reference sequence). The CDR3 is 16 amino acids. V shed 4 bases and J shed 1 base, with 16 bases lying between them.

The chain couples TRBV29-1 to TRBJ2-1; 10 bases align to TRBD2. The CDR3 totals 15 residues. V was clipped by 5 bases and J by 1 base; unmatched bases: 5. The germline gives CDR1 SQVTM, CDR2 ANQGSEA. In DNA, the CDR3 is TGCAGCGTTCCTACTAGCGGGACTTCCTACAATGAGCAGTTCTTC. This gives the protein CSVPTSGTSYNEQFF.

The chain recombines TRBV30 with TRBJ2-7; TRBD2 aligns across 9 bases. CDR1 and CDR2 (germline): GTSNPN, SVGIG (reference sequence). The CDR3 is 14 amino acids. Trimming at V came to 0 bases and at J to 9 bases, leaving 9 bases not matched to a gene. DNA of the CDR3: TGTGCCTGGAGTGTGGGTCTAGCGGGATGGCTGCAGTACTTC. It encodes CAWSVGLAGWLQYF. The full variable domain, completed using reference TRBV30 and TRBJ2-7, is SQTIHQWPATLVQPVGSPLSLECTVEGTSNPNLYWYRQAAGRGLQLLFYSVGIGQISSEVPQNLSASRPQDRQFILSSKKLLLSDSGFYLCAWSVGLAGWLQYFGPGTRLTVT.

This chain joins TRBV27 and TRBJ2-7; D is unresolved. V gave up 3 bases and J gave up 2 bases, with 8 bases separating them. Germline CDR1 MNHEY, CDR2 SMNVEV (reference sequence). The CDR3 has 13 amino acids. The CDR3 here is CASSFGPAYEQYF. In DNA form, the CDR3 reads TGTGCCAGCAGTTTTGGGCCCGCCTACGAGCAGTACTTC.

V gene TRBV7-2 combines with J gene TRBJ2-7; 7 nucleotides align to TRBD1. The V and J ends lost 3 bases and 3 bases, in that order; junction bases with no gene match: 8. CDR3 length: 15 amino acids. Germline CDR1 reads SGHTA; CDR2 reads FQGNSA. CDR3 DNA sequence: TGTGCCAGCAGCTTTCGGGACAGCAGAGTCTACGAGCAGTACTTC. Translation: CASSFRDSRVYEQYF.

The table lists this clone with a count of one. The gene calls are TRBV6-1 and TRBJ1-5; possible D gene TRBD1, 6 bases. The CDR3 is 15 amino acids. V lost 1 base and J 3 bases, leaving 10 bases between the germline ends. The V gene's germline CDR1 is MNHNS and CDR2 SASEGT. CDR3 DNA: TGTGCCAGCAGTGAAGACAGGGCGGCCAATCAGCCCCAGCATTTT. It yields the protein CASSEDRAANQPQHF.

The chain combines TRBV9 with TRBJ1-1; the D gene is possibly TRBD1 (6 bases). Germline V lookup: CDR1 SGDLS, CDR2 YYNGEE. The CDR3 consists of 15 residues. The V end lost 3 bases, the J end lost 1 base, and 13 bases lay between the germline ends. CDR3 nucleotide sequence: TGTGCCAGCAGCGCCTCCGGGACAACGAACACTGAAGCTTTCTTT. The encoded protein is CASSASGTTNTEAFF. Variable domain in full (rest from reference TRBV9 and TRBJ1-1): DSGVTQTPKHLITATGQRVTLRCSPRSGDLSVYWYQQSLDQGLQFLIQYYNGEERAKGNILERFSAQQFPDLHSELNLSSLELGDSALYFCASSASGTTNTEAFFGQGTRLTVV.

The chain couples TRBV7-3 to TRBJ2-1; weak D call: TRBD1 (6 bases). Germline assignment: CDR1 SGHTA and CDR2 FQGTGA. V dropped 2 bases and J dropped 8 bases, with 10 bases sitting between them. The CDR3 is 13 amino acids. In DNA form, the CDR3 reads TGTGCCAGCAGCTTAGCAGGGGAATATGAGCAGTTCTTC. It yields the protein CASSLAGEYEQFF. Full variable domain (rest looked up from reference TRBV7-3 and TRBJ2-1): GAGVSQTPSNKVTEKGKYVELRCDPISGHTALYWYRQSLGQGPEFLIYFQGTGAADDSGLPNDRFFAVRPEGSVSTLKIQRTERGDSAVYLCASSLAGEYEQFFGPGTRLTVL.

The CDR3 DNA reads TGTGCCAGCAGCACCGGACATATGAACACTGAAGCTTTCTTT. Protein sequence: CASSTGHMNTEAFF. The V gene is TRBV6-6, the J gene TRBJ1-1; D is possibly TRBD1 (5 bases). V was cut by 6 bases and J by 0 bases, with 11 bases left in between. CDR3 length equals 14 residues. Germline V gene data show CDR1 as MNHNY and CDR2 as SVGAGI (reference sequence).

The V call is TRBV2, the J call TRBJ2-2, with TRBD2 identical over 10 bases. V dropped 0 bases and J dropped 4; count of bases not matched to a gene: 8. The CDR3 covers 18 residues. Per germline, CDR1 SNHLY and CDR2 FYNNEI. CDR3 sequence reads: CASSEAVLAGASTGELFF. The CDR3 DNA reads as TGTGCCAGCAGTGAAGCGGTTCTAGCGGGAGCGAGCACCGGGGAGCTGTTTTTT.

The rearrangement links TRBV13 to TRBJ2-7; maybe TRBD2 (6 bases). Germline-derived CDR1 and CDR2 are PRHDT and FYEKMQ (reference sequence). The V gene lost 6 bases and the J gene lost 5 bases, with 23 bases spanning the gap. CDR3 length equals 16 residues. CDR3 DNA sequence: TGTGCCAGCAGATATCTAATGGGGGGAGAAGCCGACGAGCAGTACTTC. Its protein is CASRYLMGGEADEQYF.

The chain uses TRBV11-2 and TRBJ2-7; 10 bases line up with TRBD2. The CDR3 is made up of 15 amino acids. Germline lookup yields CDR1 SGHAT and CDR2 FQNNGV. J gave up 2 bases and V 1 base, and 2 bases lay outside the gene matches. Here the CDR3 DNA reads TGTGCCAGCAGCTTAGTAGCGGGAGGAACCTACGAGCAGTACTTC. Amino acid sequence: CASSLVAGGTYEQYF.